This T cell receptor (beta chain) derives from a study of CD8 T cells in cerebrospinal fluid in Alzheimer's disease (TCRdb year 2020). General notes on the study: The study used two single-cell methods, plate-based nested PCR sequencing and droplet-based sequencing, to evaluate clonal expansion of CSF T cells. This study tested whether clonally expanded T cells could be found in cerebrospinal fluid from healthy elderly individuals and from patients with neurodegenerative disease. In the droplet-based CSF analysis comparing patients with controls, roughly 10 healthy controls (fewer than 11,000 cells) and roughly 10 patients with MCI or Alzheimer's disease (roughly 10,000 cells) were included. A total of roughly 24 samples were covered by the CSF gene-expression analysis, in which Parkinson's disease patients were included. Results the study describes overall, beyond this receptor: When data were pooled, most of the 6 Alzheimer's patients but only 1 of 10 healthy subjects had a highly expanded clone, defined as at least 3% of TCRs. Compared with controls, patients with MCI or Alzheimer's disease had a higher percentage of their CSF TCRs made up by the single largest clone. The overall clonality comparison included only samples with detectable clones (about eleven healthy, 5 MCI, 5 AD, 6 PD). It was cautioned by the authors that a causal link between EBV and Alzheimer's disease is not established by the detection of EBV-specific TCRs in CSF. The EBV-specific clones were neither the most highly expanded clones nor enriched among patients.

Its CDR3 holds 15 amino acids, cysteine through phenylalanine. No DNA is given. In the germline V gene (reference sequence), CDR1 corresponds to LNHDA and CDR2 to SQIVND. None of the participants had acute infectious disease, and every participant was in good physical condition. A live/dead marker was used to sort live CSF cells for droplet-based sequencing. To pellet immune cells, CSF obtained by lumbar puncture was centrifuged at 300g. Each CSF sample was checked for red blood cells, and any sample showing blood contamination was excluded. CSF cells were cryopreserved in freezing medium, frozen overnight at -80 degrees C, and subsequently stored in liquid nitrogen. Before analysis, CSF samples were kept in storage for less than six months. No count is recorded, though its frequency marks this clonotype as medium-sized (0.01 to 0.1%). No antigen is known for it. The library relied on 10x single-cell sequencing. 10X Genomics single-cell V(D)J and 5' gene-expression libraries were used to profile CSF cells. An Illumina NextSeq550 was used to sequence CSF single-cell TCR libraries. In the authors' own workflow: V(D)J reads were aligned to the vdj-GRCh38 alts ensemble 2.0.0 reference and processed with the Cell Ranger vdj pipeline. A clonotype was defined as a group of cell barcodes sharing the same set of productive CDR3 nucleotide sequences. Clonotype information was added to Seurat v3.0 gene-expression metadata to link clonality with transcriptional profiles. Any CSF cell with more than 1,800 genes, more than 7,500 UMIs or more than 10% mitochondrial reads was removed. To identify TCRs with known antigen specificity, CDR3-beta sequences were compared against VDJdb. The network analysis of clone sharing was performed with the R package qgraph and was limited to TCRs that had complete alpha and beta chains. Each entry corresponds to one CDR3 protein sequence from reads that TCRdb reprocessed, and DNA is not given. TCRdb, rather than the study authors, made the V and J calls. The sample's table covers under 1,200 distinct CDR3 sequences. The top ten constitute 9.6% of the sample.

The sequence joins TRBV19 to TRBJ2-4; with no DNA, the TCRdb D assignment of TRBD2 cannot be verified. This sequence was found in a human donor in good health. The sample consisted of cerebrospinal fluid. The CDR3 is CATSRDSRAKNIQYF.